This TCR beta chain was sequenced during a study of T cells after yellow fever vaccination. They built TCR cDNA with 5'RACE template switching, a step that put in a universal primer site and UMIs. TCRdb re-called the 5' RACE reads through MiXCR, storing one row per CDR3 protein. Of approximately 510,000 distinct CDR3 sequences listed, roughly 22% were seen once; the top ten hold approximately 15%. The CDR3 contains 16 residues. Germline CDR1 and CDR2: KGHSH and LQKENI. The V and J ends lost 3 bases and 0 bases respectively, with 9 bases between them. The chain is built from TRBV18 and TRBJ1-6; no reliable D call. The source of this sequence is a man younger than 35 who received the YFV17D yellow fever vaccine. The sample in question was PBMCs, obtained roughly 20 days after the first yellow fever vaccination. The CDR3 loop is CASSPTWSSYNSPLHF. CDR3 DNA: TGTGCCAGCTCACCTACCTGGAGCTCCTATAATTCACCCCTCCACTTT. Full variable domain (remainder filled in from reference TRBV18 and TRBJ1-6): NAGVMQNPRHLVRRRGQEARLRCSPMKGHSHVYWYRQLPEEGLKFMVYLQKENIIDESGMPKERFSAEFPKEGPSILRIQQVVRGDSAAYFCASSPTWSSYNSPLHFGNGTRLTVT.